Included here is one TCR beta chain sequence, with context. Its antigen is as yet unknown. Every TCR beta cDNA library bore unique molecular identifiers. From approximately 1 to 10 million T cells, roughly 0.5 million cDNA molecules were obtained. TCRdb processed the PCR reads anew with MiXCR; each CDR3 protein has one entry. The sample contains 550,000 to 700,000 distinct CDR3 sequences, 44% of which appear only once. This entry comes from a study of post-analysis software for immune sequencing data. Study information: Relapsing-remitting, secondary progressive and progressive-relapsing courses of multiple sclerosis were included.

The CDR3 covers 16 residues. With V trimmed by 4 bases and J by 0 bases, 8 bases remained unmatched. Germline assignment: CDR1 SGHRS and CDR2 YFSETQ. Study-wide results and limits: A handful of TRBV segments appeared more often in patients than in controls, and TRBV5-6, TRBV5-1 and TRBV20-1 were among these. Strong co-clustering by F measure was seen for same-batch samples. The study found significantly lower normalized Chao1 diversity in multiple sclerosis patients than in controls.

The V and J genes are TRBV5-1 and TRBJ2-3; 7 nucleotides align to TRBD2. The sample was blood. The TCR sequence derives from a girl aged 10-17 years with multiple sclerosis. The CDR3 DNA is TGCGCCAGCAGCATCCCGAGCGGGACTAGCACAGATACGCAGTATTTT. Translation gives CASSIPSGTSTDTQYF.